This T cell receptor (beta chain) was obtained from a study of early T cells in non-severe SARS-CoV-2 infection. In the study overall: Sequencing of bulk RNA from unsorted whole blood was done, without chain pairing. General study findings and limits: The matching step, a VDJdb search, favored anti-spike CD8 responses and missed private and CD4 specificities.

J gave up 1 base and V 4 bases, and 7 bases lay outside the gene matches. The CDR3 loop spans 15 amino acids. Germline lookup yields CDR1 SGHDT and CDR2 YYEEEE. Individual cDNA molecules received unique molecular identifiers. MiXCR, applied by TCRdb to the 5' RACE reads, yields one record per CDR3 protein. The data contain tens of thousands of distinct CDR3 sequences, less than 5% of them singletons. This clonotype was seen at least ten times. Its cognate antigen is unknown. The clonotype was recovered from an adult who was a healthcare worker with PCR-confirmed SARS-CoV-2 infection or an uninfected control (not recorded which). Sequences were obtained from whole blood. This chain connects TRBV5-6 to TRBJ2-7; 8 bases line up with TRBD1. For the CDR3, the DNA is TGTGCCAGCAGCCGTGGGACAGGTTCTTCCTACGAGCAGTACTTC. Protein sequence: CASSRGTGSSYEQYF.